This T cell receptor beta chain was documented in a study of T cell changes during pregnancy in multiple sclerosis. Germline assignment: CDR1 SGHRS and CDR2 YFSETQ. Trimming left V 0 bases short and J 6 bases short, with 10 bases between. The CDR3 covers 13 residues. The table came from immunoSEQ multiplex PCR; TCRdb's copy has only in-frame clones and leaves some out. The sample yields 85,000 to 120,000 clones, around 93% seen once. This receptor was taken from a female donor with multiple sclerosis, enrolled in a pregnancy study. The genes are TRBV5-1 and TRBJ2-7; D not certain. The source material was peripheral blood, sampled after pregnancy. The CDR3 reads CASSLDRWSEQYF. In DNA, the CDR3 is TGCGCCAGCAGCTTGGATAGGTGGAGCGAGCAGTACTTC. Full variable domain (rest looked up from reference TRBV5-1 and TRBJ2-7): KAGVTQTPRYLIKTRGQQVTLSCSPISGHRSVSWYQQTPGQGLQFLFEYFSETQRNKGNFPGRFSGRQFSNSRSEMNVSTLELGDSALYLCASSLDRWSEQYFGPGTRLTVT.